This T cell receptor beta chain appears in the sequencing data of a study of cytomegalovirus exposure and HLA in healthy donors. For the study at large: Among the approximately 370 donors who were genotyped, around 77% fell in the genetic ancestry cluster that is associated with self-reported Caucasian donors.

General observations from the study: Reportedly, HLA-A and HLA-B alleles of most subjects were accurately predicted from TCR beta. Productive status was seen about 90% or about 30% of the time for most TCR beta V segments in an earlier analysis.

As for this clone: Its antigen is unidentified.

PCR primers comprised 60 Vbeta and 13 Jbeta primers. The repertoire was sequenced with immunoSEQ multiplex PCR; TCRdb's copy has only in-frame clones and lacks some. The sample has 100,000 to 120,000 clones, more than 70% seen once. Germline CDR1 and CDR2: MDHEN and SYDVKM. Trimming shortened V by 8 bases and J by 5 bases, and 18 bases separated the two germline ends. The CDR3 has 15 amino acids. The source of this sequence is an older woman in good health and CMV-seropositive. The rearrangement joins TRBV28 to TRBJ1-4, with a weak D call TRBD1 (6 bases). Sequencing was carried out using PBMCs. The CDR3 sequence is CASFQPGQVNEKLFF. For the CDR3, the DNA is TGTGCCAGCTTCCAACCGGGACAAGTCAATGAAAAACTGTTTTTT.